Listed below are T cell receptor beta chains from one sample, sequenced in a study of read filtering for tumor transcriptome and immune sequencing. TCRdb re-derived calls from the reads in MiXCR, one entry per CDR3 protein. The data hold roughly 67,000 distinct CDR3 sequences, with about 19% observed a single time. Input material: a population of CD138-negative cells sorted from bone marrow. Receptors were obtained from a donor at least 40 years old with multiple myeloma. Each CDR3 is given with its conserved first and last residue. D genes are given only for firm matches. Some rows mark clone size as missing; the rest say once, few, many or name a class of expanded clone.

abundance	v_gene	j_gene	d_gene	CDR3aa	CDR3nt
many	TRBV30	TRBJ1-1	-	CAWSVGQGRKTEAFF	TGTGCCTGGAGTGTTGGGCAGGGGCGAAAAACTGAAGCTTTCTTT
-	TRBV3-1	TRBJ1-5	-	CASSQGFRGQPQHF	TGTGCCAGCAGCCAAGGGTTCAGGGGACAGCCCCAGCATTTT
many	TRBV27	TRBJ2-7	TRBD1	CASTVPGQGLNF	TGTGCCAGCACTGTCCCCGGACAGGGTCTGAACTTC
many	TRBV5-6	TRBJ1-2	-	CASSPTGRSRYTF	TGTGCCAGCAGCCCTACTGGCAGATCCCGCTACACCTTC
few	TRBV24-1	TRBJ2-2	-	CATRQGSHGELFF	TGTGCCACCAGGCAGGGGTCTCACGGGGAGCTGTTTTTT
many	TRBV24-1	TRBJ2-3	-	CATSDFSDTQYF	TGTGCCACCAGTGATTTCTCAGATACGCAGTATTTT
many	TRBV11-2	TRBJ2-7	TRBD2	CASSLTSGDLHEQYF	TGTGCCAGCAGCTTAACTAGCGGGGACCTACACGAGCAGTACTTC
-	TRBV28	TRBJ2-7	-	CAGSPYTYELYF	TGTGCCGGCAGTCCGTATACCTACGAGCTGTACTTC
many	TRBV7-3	TRBJ2-7	-	CASSLRDRGEQYF	TGTGCCAGCAGCTTAAGGGACCGGGGGGAGCAGTACTTC
many	TRBV20-1	TRBJ2-1	-	CSARLGRLNEQFF	TGCAGTGCTAGGTTGGGGCGCTTGAATGAGCAGTTCTTC
-	TRBV4-1	TRBJ2-3	-	CASSQDIGGFLSSTDTQYF	TGCGCCAGCAGCCAAGATATTGGCGGGTTTTTATCTAGCACAGATACGCAGTATTTT